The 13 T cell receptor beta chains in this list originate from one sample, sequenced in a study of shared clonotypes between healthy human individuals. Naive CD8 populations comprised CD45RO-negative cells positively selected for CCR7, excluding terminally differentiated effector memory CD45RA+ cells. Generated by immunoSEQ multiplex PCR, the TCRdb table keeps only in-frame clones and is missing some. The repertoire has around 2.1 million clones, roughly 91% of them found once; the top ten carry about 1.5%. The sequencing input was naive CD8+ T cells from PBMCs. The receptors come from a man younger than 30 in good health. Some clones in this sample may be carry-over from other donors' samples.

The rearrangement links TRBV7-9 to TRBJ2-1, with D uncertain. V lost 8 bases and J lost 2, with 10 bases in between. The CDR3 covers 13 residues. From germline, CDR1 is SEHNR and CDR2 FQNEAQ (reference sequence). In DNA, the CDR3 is TGTGCCAGCCGAGCCTCTACCTACAATGAGCAGTTCTTC. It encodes CASRASTYNEQFF.

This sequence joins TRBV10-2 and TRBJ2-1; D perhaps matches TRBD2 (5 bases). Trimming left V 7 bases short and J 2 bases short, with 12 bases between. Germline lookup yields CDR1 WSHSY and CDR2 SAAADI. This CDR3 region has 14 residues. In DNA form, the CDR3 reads TGCGCCAGCACTAAGACTACTACCTACAATGAGCAGTTCTTC. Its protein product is CASTKTTTYNEQFF.

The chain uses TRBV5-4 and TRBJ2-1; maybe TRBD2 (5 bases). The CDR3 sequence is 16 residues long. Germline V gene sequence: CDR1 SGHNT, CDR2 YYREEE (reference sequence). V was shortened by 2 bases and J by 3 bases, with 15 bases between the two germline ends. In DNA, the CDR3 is TGTGCCAGCAGCTTAGGGAGAGCCAGATACTACAATGAGCAGTTCTTC. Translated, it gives CASSLGRARYYNEQFF.

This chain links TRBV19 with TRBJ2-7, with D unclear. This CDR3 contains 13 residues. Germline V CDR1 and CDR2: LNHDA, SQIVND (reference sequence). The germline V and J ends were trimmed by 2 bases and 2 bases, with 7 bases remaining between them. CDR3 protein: CASSITPAYEQYF. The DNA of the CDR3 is TGTGCCAGTAGTATAACTCCCGCCTACGAGCAGTACTTC.

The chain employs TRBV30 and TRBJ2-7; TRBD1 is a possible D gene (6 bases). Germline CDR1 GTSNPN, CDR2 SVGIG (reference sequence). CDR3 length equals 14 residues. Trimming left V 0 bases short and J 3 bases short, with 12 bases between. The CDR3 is CAWSVPGHNYEQYF. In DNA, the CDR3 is TGTGCCTGGAGTGTACCGGGACATAACTACGAGCAGTACTTC.

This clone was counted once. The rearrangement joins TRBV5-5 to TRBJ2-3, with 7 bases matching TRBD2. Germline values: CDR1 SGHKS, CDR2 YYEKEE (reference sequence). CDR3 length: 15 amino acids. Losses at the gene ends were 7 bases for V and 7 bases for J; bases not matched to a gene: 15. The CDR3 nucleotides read TGTGCCAGCGCGCCAGGGCGGGAGTGGGTTCATACGCAGTATTTT. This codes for CASAPGREWVHTQYF.

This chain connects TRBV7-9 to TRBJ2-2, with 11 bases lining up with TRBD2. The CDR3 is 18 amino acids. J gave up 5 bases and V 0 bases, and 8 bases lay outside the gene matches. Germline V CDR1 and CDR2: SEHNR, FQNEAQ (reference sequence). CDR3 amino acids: CASSLAVLAGEGTGELFF. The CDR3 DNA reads TGTGCCAGCAGCTTAGCTGTACTAGCGGGAGAGGGGACCGGGGAGCTGTTTTTT. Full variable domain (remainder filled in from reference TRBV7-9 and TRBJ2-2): DTGVSQNPRHKITKRGQNVTFRCDPISEHNRLYWYRQTLGQGPEFLTYFQNEAQLEKSRLLSDRFSAERPKGSFSTLEIQRTEQGDSAMYLCASSLAVLAGEGTGELFFGEGSRLTVL.

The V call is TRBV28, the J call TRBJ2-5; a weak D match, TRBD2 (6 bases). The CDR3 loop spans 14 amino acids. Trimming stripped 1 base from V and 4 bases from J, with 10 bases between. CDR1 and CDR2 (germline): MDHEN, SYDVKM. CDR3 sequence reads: CASSLSGRGETQYF. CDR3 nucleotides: TGTGCCAGCAGTTTATCCGGGCGGGGAGAGACCCAGTACTTC.

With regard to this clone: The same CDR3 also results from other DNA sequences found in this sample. CDR3: CASSSSGGPYEQYF. The CDR3, as DNA: TGTGCCAGCAGCTCGTCAGGGGGGCCCTACGAGCAGTACTTC. The J gene is TRBJ2-7, the V gene TRBV7-9; D is perhaps TRBD1 (7 bases). The V end was cut by 4 bases, the J end by 2 bases, with 12 bases between. CDR3 length: 14 amino acids. The germline V gene has CDR1 SEHNR and CDR2 FQNEAQ (reference sequence).

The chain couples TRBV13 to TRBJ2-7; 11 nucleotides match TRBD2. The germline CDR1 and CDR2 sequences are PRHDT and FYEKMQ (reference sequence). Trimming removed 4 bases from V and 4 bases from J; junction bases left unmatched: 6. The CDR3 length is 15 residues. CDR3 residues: CASSSSIAGGYEQYF. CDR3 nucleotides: TGTGCCAGCAGCTCATCGATAGCGGGAGGGTACGAGCAGTACTTC.

CDR3 nucleotide sequence: TGCGCCAGCAGCCAAGATCGCGAGGGTCTAGGGTCACCCCTCCACTTT. Residues: CASSQDREGLGSPLHF. This chain links TRBV4-1 with TRBJ1-6, with unresolved D. CDR1 is MGHRA and CDR2 is YSYEKL in the germline V gene. The CDR3 sequence is 16 residues long. The V end lost 0 bases, the J end lost 10 bases, and 16 bases lay between the germline ends.

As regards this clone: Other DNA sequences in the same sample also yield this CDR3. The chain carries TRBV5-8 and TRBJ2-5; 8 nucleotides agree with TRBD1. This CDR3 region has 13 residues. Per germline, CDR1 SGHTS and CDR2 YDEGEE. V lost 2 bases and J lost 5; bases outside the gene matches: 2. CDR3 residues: CASSLQGEETQYF. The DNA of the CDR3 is TGTGCCAGCAGCTTACAGGGGGAGGAGACCCAGTACTTC.

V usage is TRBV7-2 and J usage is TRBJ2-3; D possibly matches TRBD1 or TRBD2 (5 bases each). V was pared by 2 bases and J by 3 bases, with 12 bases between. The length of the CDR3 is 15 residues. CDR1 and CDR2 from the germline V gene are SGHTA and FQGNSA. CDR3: CASSLLGAATDTQYF. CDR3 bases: TGTGCCAGCAGCTTACTCGGGGCGGCGACAGATACGCAGTATTTT. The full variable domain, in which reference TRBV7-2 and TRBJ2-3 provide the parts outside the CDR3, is GAGVSQSPSNKVTEKGKDVELRCDPISGHTALYWYRQSLGQGLEFLIYFQGNSAPDKSGLPSDRFSAERTGGSVSTLTIQRTQQEDSAVYLCASSLLGAATDTQYFGPGTRLTVL.